This T cell receptor beta chain came from a study of chemoradiotherapy in HPV16-positive cancers. As for the study in general: A couple of HPV16-positive patients' cells yielded candidate HPV-specific clones and common motifs.

Of note for this clone: Its antigen is undetermined.

Repertoires were generated with immunoSEQ multiplex PCR, while TCRdb's copy carries only in-frame clones and drops some. The sample consists of around 9,800 clones, 74% of them appearing once. CDR1 and CDR2 from the germline V gene are LNHDA and SQIVND (reference sequence). Trimming pared 2 bases from V and 4 bases from J, leaving 14 bases between. The CDR3 loop spans 15 amino acids. The study's findings and limits: HPV-responsive T-cell expansion during chemoradiotherapy was linked to improved recurrence-free survival in HPV16-positive patients. HPV-specific T cells were functionally defined from only a couple of HPV16-positive patients. Candidate HPV-specific clones and E7-related TCR motifs grew in tumor during treatment.

The chain combines TRBV19 with TRBJ1-1; no clear D gene. This receptor was identified in a human donor with HPV-associated anogenital cancer. Sampling was conducted from a patient who underwent chemoradiotherapy. The CDR3, as DNA: TGTGCCAGTAGTATATCTGGAAGAGAGGGCACTGAAGCTTTCTTT. Amino acids: CASSISGREGTEAFF.